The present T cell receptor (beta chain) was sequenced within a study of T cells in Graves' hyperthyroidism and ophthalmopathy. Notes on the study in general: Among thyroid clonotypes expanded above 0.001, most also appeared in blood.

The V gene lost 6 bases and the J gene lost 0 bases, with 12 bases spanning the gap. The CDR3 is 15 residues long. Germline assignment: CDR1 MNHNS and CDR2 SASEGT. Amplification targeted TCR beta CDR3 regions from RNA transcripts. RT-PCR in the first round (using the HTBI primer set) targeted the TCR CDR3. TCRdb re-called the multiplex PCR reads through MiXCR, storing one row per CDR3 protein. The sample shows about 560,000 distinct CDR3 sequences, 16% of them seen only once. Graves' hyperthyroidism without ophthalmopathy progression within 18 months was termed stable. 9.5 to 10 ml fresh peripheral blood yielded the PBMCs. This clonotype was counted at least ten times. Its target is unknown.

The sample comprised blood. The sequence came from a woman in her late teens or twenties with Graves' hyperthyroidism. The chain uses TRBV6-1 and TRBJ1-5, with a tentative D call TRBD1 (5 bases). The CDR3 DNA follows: TGTGCCAGCAGGTTTAAGCAGGGTAGCAATCAGCCCCAGCATTTT. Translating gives CASRFKQGSNQPQHF.